This is a list of T cell receptor beta chains from one sample in a study of T cell repertoires in ileal Crohn's disease. Libraries were prepared by immunoSEQ multiplex PCR; TCRdb keeps only in-frame clonotypes and omits some of them. The repertoire consists of 3,600 or so clones, with around 85% occurring once and the leading ten covering roughly 5.3%. Sequenced input: ileal tissue. The receptors here all came from an adult with Crohn's disease. Both conserved end residues are part of each CDR3. The D gene is left open where the match is weak. A clone size is listed for some rows: how often the clone was seen (once, few, many), or a class if it is expanded.

CDR3 protein | CDR3 DNA | J gene | V gene | D gene | clone size
CASSPQGLSYEQYF | TGTGCCAGCTCACCGCAGGGACTGTCCTACGAGCAGTACTTC | TRBJ2-7 | TRBV18 | - | -
CASSLAGTGLSSYNEQFF | TGTGCCAGCAGCTTAGCCGGGACAGGGCTGAGCTCCTACAATGAGCAGTTCTTC | TRBJ2-1 | TRBV7-2 | TRBD1 | -
CASSFSGSSYNEQFF | TGTGCCAGCAGTTTTAGCGGGAGCTCCTACAATGAGCAGTTCTTC | TRBJ2-1 | TRBV27 | TRBD2 | -
CSVRTTGHGELFF | TGCAGCGTGAGGACGACAGGCCACGGGGAGCTGTTTTTT | TRBJ2-2 | TRBV29-1 | - | -
CSVGGGGGYTDTQYF | TGCAGCGTTGGGGGCGGGGGAGGCTACACAGATACGCAGTATTTT | TRBJ2-3 | TRBV29-1 | TRBD2 | -
CASTFTGGDGYTF | TGTGCCAGTACCTTCACGGGGGGCGATGGCTACACCTTC | TRBJ1-2 | TRBV19 | - | -
CASSATSGSGNEQFF | TGTGCCAGCAGTGCGACTAGCGGGAGTGGGAATGAGCAGTTCTTC | TRBJ2-1 | TRBV6-4 | TRBD2 | -
CASSQDRAGTQYF | TGTGCCAGCAGCCAGGACAGGGCGGGGACGCAGTATTTT | TRBJ2-3 | TRBV6-1 | TRBD1 | -
CASTREGFDNEQFF | TGTGCCAGCACCCGGGAAGGGTTCGACAATGAGCAGTTCTTC | TRBJ2-1 | TRBV28 | - | -
CASSLGESDTQYF | TGTGCCAGCAGCTTAGGAGAGTCAGATACGCAGTATTTT | TRBJ2-3 | TRBV7-9 | - | -
CASSVGADAYNEQFF | TGTGCCAGCAGCGTAGGAGCGGACGCCTACAATGAGCAGTTCTTC | TRBJ2-1 | TRBV9 | - | -
CASSSRTERGETQYF | TGTGCCAGCAGCTCAAGGACAGAGAGGGGAGAGACCCAGTACTTC | TRBJ2-5 | TRBV5-4 | - | -
CASSPVRQRGDNEQFF | TGTGCCAGCTCACCAGTGAGGCAGCGGGGGGACAATGAGCAGTTCTTC | TRBJ2-1 | TRBV18 | TRBD2 | -
CASRLAGINEQFF | TGTGCCAGTCGCCTAGCGGGTATCAATGAGCAGTTCTTC | TRBJ2-1 | TRBV28 | TRBD2 | -
CASVPGQGQTQYF | TGTGCCAGCGTCCCGGGACAGGGTCAGACCCAGTACTTC | TRBJ2-5 | TRBV7-7 | TRBD1 | -
CASSRTSGRIYNEQFF | TGTGCCAGCAGTAGGACTAGCGGGAGGATCTACAATGAGCAGTTCTTC | TRBJ2-1 | TRBV6-4 | TRBD2 | once
CASSSGQEQGRTYNEQFF | TGTGCCAGCAGTTCGGGGCAAGAACAGGGGAGGACCTACAATGAGCAGTTCTTC | TRBJ2-1 | TRBV27 | - | -
CASSPDRVFEKLFF | TGTGCCAGCAGTCCGGACAGGGTTTTCGAAAAACTGTTTTTT | TRBJ1-4 | TRBV28 | TRBD1 | -
CASSRDRATDTQYF | TGTGCCAGCAGTCGGGACAGAGCCACAGATACGCAGTATTTT | TRBJ2-3 | TRBV5-5 | TRBD1 | -
CASSSAGPLGEQFF | TGCGCCAGCAGCTCGGCGGGGCCACTAGGTGAGCAGTTCTTC | TRBJ2-1 | TRBV5-1 | - | -
CASSLFPSATNEKLFF | TGTGCCAGCAGCTTATTTCCCTCTGCAACTAATGAAAAACTGTTTTTT | TRBJ1-4 | TRBV7-6 | - | -
CASSQGGAIQYF | TGTGCCAGCAGCCAAGGAGGTGCCATCCAGTACTTC | TRBJ2-7 | TRBV4-2 | - | -
CASSYRSSYNSPLHF | TGTGCCAGCAGTTACAGGAGCTCCTATAATTCACCCCTCCACTTT | TRBJ1-6 | TRBV6-8 | - | -
CASGSDRAFEQFF | TGTGCTAGTGGTTCGGACAGGGCCTTTGAGCAGTTCTTC | TRBJ2-1 | TRBV12-5 | TRBD1 | -
CASSYSTGQPGTQYF | TGTGCCAGCAGTTACTCGACAGGACAACCGGGGACCCAGTACTTC | TRBJ2-5 | TRBV6-6 | - | few
CAISEPGGGLAGGRSSYEQYF | TGTGCCATCAGTGAGCCGGGAGGGGGGCTAGCGGGGGGGAGAAGCTCCTACGAGCAGTACTTC | TRBJ2-7 | TRBV10-3 | TRBD2 | -
CASSGDSSGNTIYF | TGCGCCAGCAGCGGTGACAGCTCTGGAAACACCATATATTTT | TRBJ1-3 | TRBV4-3 | - | -
CASSRGAGQETQYF | TGTGCCAGCAGCAGAGGGGCGGGACAAGAGACCCAGTACTTC | TRBJ2-5 | TRBV7-9 | - | once
CSVEWGGSEAFF | TGCAGCGTTGAATGGGGGGGTTCTGAAGCTTTCTTT | TRBJ1-1 | TRBV29-1 | - | -
CASRRQGMNTGELFF | TGTGCCAGCAGGCGACAGGGAATGAACACCGGGGAGCTGTTTTTT | TRBJ2-2 | TRBV7-9 | TRBD1 | few
CASSTARQGAYEQYF | TGCGCCAGCAGCACAGCTAGACAGGGGGCGTACGAGCAGTACTTC | TRBJ2-7 | TRBV5-1 | TRBD1 | -
CASSPETDTQYF | TGTGCCAGCTCACCAGAGACAGATACGCAGTATTTT | TRBJ2-3 | TRBV18 | - | -
CASSGQGSNEKLFF | TGTGCCAGCAGTGGACAGGGCAGCAATGAAAAACTGTTTTTT | TRBJ1-4 | TRBV6-1 | TRBD1 | few
CASRGAPWTQYF | TGTGCCAGCAGGGGGGCCCCGTGGACCCAGTACTTC | TRBJ2-5 | TRBV28 | - | -
CASSRQGQGSPLHF | TGTGCCAGCAGTCGACAGGGTCAGGGTTCACCCCTCCACTTT | TRBJ1-6 | TRBV7-3 | TRBD1 | once
CASSRDLTGAKAFF | TGTGCCAGCAGCCGGGACCTTACAGGGGCCAAAGCTTTCTTT | TRBJ1-1 | TRBV5-4 | TRBD1 | -
CASSSYMNTGELFF | TGTGCCAGCAGCTCATACATGAACACCGGGGAGCTGTTTTTT | TRBJ2-2 | TRBV7-6 | - | -
CASSLGGDSYEQYF | TGTGCCAGCAGCTTAGGGGGGGACTCCTACGAGCAGTACTTC | TRBJ2-7 | TRBV7-2 | - | once
CASSIETRGAPAFF | TGTGCCAGTAGTATTGAAACTCGGGGTGCCCCAGCTTTCTTT | TRBJ1-1 | TRBV19 | - | -
CASSRGAGGDHNEQFF | TGTGCCAGCAGCCGAGGAGCGGGAGGGGATCACAATGAGCAGTTCTTC | TRBJ2-1 | TRBV2 | TRBD2 | -
CASSLRTGPHEQYF | TGTGCCAGCAGCCTTCGGACAGGGCCCCACGAGCAGTACTTC | TRBJ2-7 | TRBV28 | TRBD1 | -
CASSPEREYNEQFF | TGCGCCAGCAGTCCGGAGCGGGAGTACAATGAGCAGTTCTTC | TRBJ2-1 | TRBV23-1 | TRBD2 | few
CASSGGGEKLFF | TGTGCCAGCAGTGGGGGGGGCGAAAAACTGTTTTTT | TRBJ1-4 | TRBV28 | - | once
CASSDRGYTDTQYF | TGTGCCAGCAGTGACAGGGGATACACAGATACGCAGTATTTT | TRBJ2-3 | TRBV6-1 | - | -
CASARQGSNTEAFF | TGTGCCAGCGCTAGACAGGGGTCGAACACTGAAGCTTTCTTT | TRBJ1-1 | TRBV6-1 | TRBD1 | few
CASSLSTTSGRSDTQYF | TGTGCCAGCAGCTTATCTACCACTAGCGGGAGGTCAGATACGCAGTATTTT | TRBJ2-3 | TRBV7-9 | TRBD2 | -
CASSRYNEQFF | TGTGCCAGCAGTCGTTACAATGAGCAGTTCTTC | TRBJ2-1 | TRBV28 | - | -
CASSFLGGNNEQFF | TGTGCCAGCAGCTTCCTGGGGGGGAACAATGAGCAGTTCTTC | TRBJ2-1 | TRBV5-6 | TRBD2 | -
CASSLGTSGGYEQYF | TGCGCCAGCAGCTTGGGGACTAGCGGGGGATACGAGCAGTACTTC | TRBJ2-7 | TRBV5-1 | TRBD2 | few
CASSLGQGISYEQYF | TGTGCCAGCTCACTGGGACAGGGGATCTCCTACGAGCAGTACTTC | TRBJ2-7 | TRBV18 | TRBD1 | -
CASSLGTSGLNTQYF | TGTGCCAGCAGCTTAGGGACTAGCGGGTTAAATACGCAGTATTTT | TRBJ2-3 | TRBV11-3 | TRBD2 | -
CASSIGSFRGADEQYF | TGTGCCAGTAGTATTGGATCCTTCAGGGGAGCGGACGAGCAGTACTTC | TRBJ2-7 | TRBV19 | - | -
CATSRDLGGQPQHF | TGTGCCACCAGCAGAGATTTAGGAGGCCAGCCCCAGCATTTT | TRBJ1-5 | TRBV15 | - | -
CASSVRSYEQYF | TGTGCCAGCAGCGTCCGTAGCTACGAGCAGTACTTC | TRBJ2-7 | TRBV9 | - | once
CAISESVTSGRRQYF | TGTGCCATCAGTGAGTCGGTGACTAGCGGGAGACGGCAGTACTTC | TRBJ2-7 | TRBV10-3 | TRBD2 | -
CASSPLLAGARSYNEQFF | TGTGCCAGCTCACCGCTTCTAGCGGGAGCCCGCTCTTACAATGAGCAGTTCTTC | TRBJ2-1 | TRBV18 | TRBD2 | -
CASSTISGGYKNEQFF | TGTGCCAGCAGTACCATTAGCGGGGGATATAAGAATGAGCAGTTCTTC | TRBJ2-1 | TRBV6-6 | TRBD2 | once
CASSWVDMNTEAFF | TGCGCCAGCAGCTGGGTGGACATGAACACTGAAGCTTTCTTT | TRBJ1-1 | TRBV10-2 | - | -
CASSYPTENSNQPQHF | TGTGCCAGCAGTTACCCGACAGAAAATAGCAATCAGCCCCAGCATTTT | TRBJ1-5 | TRBV6-6 | - | few
CASSLIRGVAEQYF | TGTGCCAGCAGTTTGATCCGGGGGGTAGCCGAGCAGTACTTC | TRBJ2-7 | TRBV28 | TRBD2 | once